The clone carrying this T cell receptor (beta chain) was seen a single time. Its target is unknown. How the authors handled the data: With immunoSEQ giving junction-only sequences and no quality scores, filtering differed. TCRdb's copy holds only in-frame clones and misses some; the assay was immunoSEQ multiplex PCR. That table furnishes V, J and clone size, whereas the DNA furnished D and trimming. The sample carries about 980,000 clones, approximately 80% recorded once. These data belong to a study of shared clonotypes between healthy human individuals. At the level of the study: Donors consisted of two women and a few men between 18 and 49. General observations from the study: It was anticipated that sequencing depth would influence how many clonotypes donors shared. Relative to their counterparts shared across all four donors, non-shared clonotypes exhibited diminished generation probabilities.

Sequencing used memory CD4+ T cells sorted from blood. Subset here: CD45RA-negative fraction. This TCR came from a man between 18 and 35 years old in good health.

The CDR3 DNA reads TGTGCCAGCAGCTATACGGGGCGGCCCTACGAGCAGTACTTC. This encodes CASSYTGRPYEQYF. This chain links TRBV5-4 with TRBJ2-7; D assignment may be TRBD1 or TRBD2 (5 bases each). CDR3 length: 14 residues. V was pared by 3 bases and J by 2 bases, with 12 bases between. The germline V gene encodes CDR1 SGHNT and CDR2 YYREEE (reference sequence).